This T cell receptor (beta chain) emerged from a study of T-cell reconstitution after alpha-beta-depleted transplantation in children. V lost 4 bases and J lost 2, with 12 bases in between. This CDR3 region has 14 residues. Germline V gene lookup returns CDR1 MDHEN and CDR2 SYDVKM. Whole-study findings and limits: By one year post-transplant, T-cell counts and diversity largely arose from T cells that were newly produced. The high TCRbeta diversity at day 60 in some patients came from surviving recipient T cells and thymic progenitors. Two months or so post-transplant, alpha-beta T cells reportedly derived from several hundred expanded graft clones.

As concerns this clonotype: Its matching antigen is unknown.

Unique molecular identifiers were incorporated during preparation of the TCRbeta library. MiXCR was run by TCRdb on the PCR reads, yielding one entry per CDR3 protein. This table holds approximately 980,000 distinct CDR3 sequences, about 29% found once. V is TRBV28 and J is TRBJ2-7, with a possible D match to TRBD1 (6 bases). The TCR was taken from a boy in the first two years of life who had a stem cell transplant for SCID, so the T cells may come from the graft donor. The sequencing here drew on PBMCs, mostly from graft donor cells, taken 360 days after TCRalphabeta/CD19-depleted stem cell transplant. The CDR3 sequence: CASSSTGPTYEQYF. As DNA, the CDR3 is TGTGCCAGCAGTTCGACAGGCCCTACCTACGAGCAGTACTTC. Full variable domain (outside the CDR3, taken from reference TRBV28 and TRBJ2-7): DVKVTQSSRYLVKRTGEKVFLECVQDMDHENMFWYRQDPGLGLRLIYFSYDVKMKEKGDIPEGYSVSREKKERFSLILESASTNQTSMYLCASSSTGPTYEQYFGPGTRLTVT.